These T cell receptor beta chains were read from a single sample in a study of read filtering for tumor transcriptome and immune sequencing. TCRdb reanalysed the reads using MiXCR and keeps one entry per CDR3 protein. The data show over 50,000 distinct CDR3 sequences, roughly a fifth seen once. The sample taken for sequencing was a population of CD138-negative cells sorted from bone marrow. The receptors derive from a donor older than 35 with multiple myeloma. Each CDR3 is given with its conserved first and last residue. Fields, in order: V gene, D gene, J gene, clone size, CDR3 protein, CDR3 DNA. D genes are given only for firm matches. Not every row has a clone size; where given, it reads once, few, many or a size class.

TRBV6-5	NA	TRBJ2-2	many	CASSTRRGTTNTGELFF	TGTGCCAGCAGTACCCGACGGGGTACCACGAACACCGGGGAGCTGTTTTTT
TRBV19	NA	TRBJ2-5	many	CASSIEGGLQYF	TGTGCCAGTAGTATTGAGGGGGGCCTCCAGTACTTC
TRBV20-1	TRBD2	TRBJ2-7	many	CSAISGLAGASYEQYF	TGCAGTGCTATCTCGGGACTAGCGGGGGCCAGCTACGAGCAGTACTTC
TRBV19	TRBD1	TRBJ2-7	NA	CASSGTGGPYEQYF	TGTGCCAGTAGCGGTACAGGGGGCCCCTACGAGCAGTACTTC
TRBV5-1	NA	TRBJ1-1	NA	CASSVAVTNTEAFF	TGCGCCAGCAGCGTGGCCGTAACGAACACTGAGGCTTTCTTT
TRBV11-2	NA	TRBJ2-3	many	CASSFGPSSTDTQYF	TGTGCCAGCAGCTTCGGACCTTCTAGCACAGATACGCAGTATTTT
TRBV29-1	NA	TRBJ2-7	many	CSVEESKGPVNEQYF	TGCAGCGTTGAAGAGTCTAAGGGGCCCGTCAACGAGCAGTACTTC
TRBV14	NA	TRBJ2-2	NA	CASSPGLSNTGELFF	TGTGCCAGCAGTCCCGGACTTTCGAACACCGGGGAGCTGTTTTTT
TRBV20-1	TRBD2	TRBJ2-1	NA	CSARTSGRSNEQFF	TGCAGTGCGAGGACTAGCGGGAGGAGCAATGAGCAGTTCTTC
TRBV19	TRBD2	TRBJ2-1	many	CATQTGGALFTEQFF	TGTGCCACTCAAACCGGGGGGGCCTTGTTCACTGAGCAGTTCTTC
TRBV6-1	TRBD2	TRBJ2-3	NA	CASSGAGVPDTQCF	TGTGCCAGCAGTGGTGCGGGAGTCCCAGATACGCAGTGCTTT
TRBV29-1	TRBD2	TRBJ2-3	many	CSGSSGRADTQYF	TGCAGCGGATCGAGCGGGAGGGCAGATACGCAGTATTTT
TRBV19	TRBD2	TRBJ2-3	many	CASSLASGGRDTQYF	TGTGCCAGTAGTTTGGCTAGCGGGGGACGAGATACGCAGTATTTT
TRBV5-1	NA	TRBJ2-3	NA	CASSLFGAADTQYF	TGCGCCAGCAGCTTGTTCGGGGCGGCAGATACGCAGTATTTT
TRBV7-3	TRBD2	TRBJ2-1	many	CASSSASGVSHEQFF	TGTGCCAGCAGCTCGGCTAGCGGTGTCTCGCATGAGCAGTTCTTC
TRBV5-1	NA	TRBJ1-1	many	CASSLDSGKGAEAFF	TGCGCCAGCAGCTTGGATTCGGGGAAGGGTGCTGAAGCTTTCTTT
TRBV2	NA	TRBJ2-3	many	CASSWDSTSTDTQYF	TGTGCCAGCAGTTGGGACTCCACTAGCACAGATACGCAGTATTTT
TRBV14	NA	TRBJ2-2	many	CASSQDNKYGELFF	TGTGCCAGCAGCCAAGATAACAAGTACGGGGAGCTGTTTTTT
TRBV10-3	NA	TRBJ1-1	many	CAIRGQTNTEAFF	TGTGCCATCCGAGGACAGACGAACACTGAAGCTTTCTTT
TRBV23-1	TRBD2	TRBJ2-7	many	CASSQRGTNLHEQYF	TGCGCCAGCAGTCAACGGGGGACTAACTTACACGAGCAGTACTTC
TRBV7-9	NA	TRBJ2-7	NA	CASSSVHYEQYF	TGTGCCAGCAGCTCGGTCCACTACGAGCAGTACTTC
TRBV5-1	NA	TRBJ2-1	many	CASSPRTTRPLNEQFF	TGCGCCAGCAGCCCTCGGACTACCCGCCCCCTCAATGAGCAGTTCTTC
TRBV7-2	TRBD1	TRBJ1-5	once	CASSWGQIEPQHF	TGTGCCAGCAGCTGGGGACAGATCGAGCCCCAGCATTTT
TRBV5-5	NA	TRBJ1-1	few	CASSLFRGRNTEAFF	TGTGCCAGCAGCTTGTTTCGGGGGCGGAACACTGAAGCTTTCTTT
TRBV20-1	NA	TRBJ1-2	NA	CSARERNREGYGYTF	TGCAGTGCTAGAGAGAGGAACAGGGAGGGCTATGGCTACACCTTC
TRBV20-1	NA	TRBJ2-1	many	CSAQGELAYNEQFF	TGCAGTGCCCAAGGGGAATTGGCCTACAATGAGCAGTTCTTC
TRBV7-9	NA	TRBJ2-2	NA	CASQSPGELFF	TGTGCCAGCCAATCCCCCGGGGAGCTGTTTTTT
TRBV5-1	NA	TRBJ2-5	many	CASRADSQETQYF	TGCGCCAGCAGAGCGGACAGCCAAGAGACCCAGTACTTC
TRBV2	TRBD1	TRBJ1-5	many	CASSTGTGYQPQHF	TGTGCCAGCAGCACCGGGACAGGGTATCAGCCCCAGCATTTT
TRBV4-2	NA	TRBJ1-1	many	CASSQVQRQSMNTEAFF	TGTGCCAGCAGCCAAGTTCAGCGACAGTCTATGAACACTGAAGCTTTCTTT
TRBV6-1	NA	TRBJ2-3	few	CASNVDRTDTQYF	TGTGCCAGCAATGTTGACCGGACAGATACGCAGTATTTT
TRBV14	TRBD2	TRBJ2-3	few	CASSQVYGLAGNTDTQYF	TGTGCCAGCAGCCAAGTTTATGGGCTAGCGGGGAACACAGATACGCAGTATTTT
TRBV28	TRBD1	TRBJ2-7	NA	CASSFWDSYEQYF	TGTGCCAGCAGTTTCTGGGACAGCTACGAGCAGTACTTC
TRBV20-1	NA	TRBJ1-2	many	CSARVAGRVHGYTF	TGCAGTGCTAGAGTAGCAGGGAGAGTCCATGGCTACACCTTC
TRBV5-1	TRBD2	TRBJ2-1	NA	CASSPYPGTSGNNEQFF	TGCGCCAGCAGCCCCTACCCCGGGACTAGCGGTAACAATGAGCAGTTCTTC
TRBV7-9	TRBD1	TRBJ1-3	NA	CASSYDRVGNTIYF	TGTGCCAGCAGCTACGACAGGGTTGGAAACACCATATATTTT
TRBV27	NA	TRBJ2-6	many	CASSLISGMKGGANVLTF	TGTGCCAGCAGTTTGATTTCGGGGATGAAAGGTGGGGCCAACGTCCTGACTTTC
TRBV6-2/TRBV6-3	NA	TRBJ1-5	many	CASIYDGAYGQPQHF	TGTGCCAGCATCTATGATGGGGCGTATGGCCAGCCCCAGCATTTT
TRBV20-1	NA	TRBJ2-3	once	CSARVGNTQNF	TGCAGTGCTAGAGTCGGAAATACGCAGAATTTT
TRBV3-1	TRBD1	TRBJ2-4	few	CASSHKDRAGKNIQYF	TGTGCCAGCAGCCACAAAGACAGGGCTGGCAAAAACATTCAGTACTTC
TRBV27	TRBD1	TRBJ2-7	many	CASSFRDRGDEQYF	TGTGCCAGCAGTTTCCGGGACAGGGGCGACGAGCAGTACTTC
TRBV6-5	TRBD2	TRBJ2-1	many	CASSYRKTGTSGRSFHNEQFF	TGTGCCAGCAGTTACCGAAAGACCGGGACTAGCGGGAGATCCTTCCACAATGAGCAGTTCTTC
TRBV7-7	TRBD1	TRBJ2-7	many	CASSPGTGRSYEQYF	TGTGCTAGCAGCCCTGGGACAGGGAGATCCTACGAGCAGTACTTC
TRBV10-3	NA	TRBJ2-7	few	CAISDRRGSYEQYF	TGTGCCATCAGTGATAGGCGGGGAAGCTACGAGCAGTACTTC
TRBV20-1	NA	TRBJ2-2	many	CSARLVSTGELFF	TGCAGTGCAAGACTAGTCTCAACCGGGGAGCTGTTTTTT
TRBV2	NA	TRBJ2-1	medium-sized	CASSPRLEQFF	TGTGCCAGCAGCCCGAGGTTAGAGCAGTTCTTC
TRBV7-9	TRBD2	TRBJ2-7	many	CASRPGGGYEQYF	TGTGCCAGCAGACCCGGGGGGGGCTACGAGCAGTACTTC
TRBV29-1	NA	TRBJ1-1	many	CSVVSLEPFF	TGCAGCGTTGTCAGCTTGGAGCCTTTCTTT
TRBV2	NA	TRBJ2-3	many	CASSDGTPGGTDTQYF	TGTGCCAGCAGTGACGGGACCCCCGGGGGCACAGATACGCAGTATTTT
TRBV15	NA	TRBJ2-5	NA	CATSRGSGTTRTQYF	TGTGCCACCAGCAGAGGTTCTGGGACGACAAGGACCCAGTACTTC
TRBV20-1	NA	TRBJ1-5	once	CSAEVQGYSNQPKHF	TGCAGTGCGGAGGTACAGGGTTACAGCAATCAGCCCAAGCATTTT
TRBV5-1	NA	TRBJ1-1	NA	CASSSMLKTEAFF	TGCGCCAGCAGCTCGATGTTGAAAACTGAAGCTTTCTTT
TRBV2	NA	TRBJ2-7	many	CASRPASSYEQYF	TGTGCCAGCAGGCCAGCGTCGTCCTACGAGCAGTACTTC
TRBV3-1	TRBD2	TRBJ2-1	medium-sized	CASSQRDTSGRNEQFF	TGTGCCAGCAGCCAAAGAGACACTAGCGGAAGAAATGAGCAGTTCTTC
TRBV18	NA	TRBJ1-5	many	CASSRNEAWGNQPQHF	TGTGCCAGCTCACGGAATGAGGCGTGGGGGAATCAGCCCCAGCATTTT